The 31 T cell receptor beta chains below all came from one sample that was sequenced in a study of T cell changes during pregnancy in multiple sclerosis. The method was immunoSEQ multiplex PCR; TCRdb's version includes in-frame clones alone and lacks a portion of them. This sample has roughly 50,000 clones, with 94% found just once. Sequenced material: CD8+ T cells from peripheral blood mononuclear cells, taken in the third trimester of pregnancy. The receptors here all came from a female donor with multiple sclerosis, enrolled in a pregnancy study.

The chain employs TRBV10-3 and TRBJ1-2; 10 positions agree with TRBD1. CDR1 and CDR2 (germline): ENHRY, SYGVKD. J gave up 3 bases and V 3 bases, and 4 bases lay outside the gene matches. The CDR3 spans 15 residues. CDR3 DNA: TGTGCCATCAGTGATTGGGACAGGGGCGACTATGGCTACACCTTC. It encodes CAISDWDRGDYGYTF.

This chain joins TRBV10-3 and TRBJ1-1, with 7 bases that match TRBD1. The CDR3 is 13 amino acids. Losses at the gene ends were 2 bases for V and 3 bases for J; bases not matched to a gene: 0. The germline V gene has CDR1 ENHRY and CDR2 SYGVKD. The CDR3 DNA sequence: TGTGCCATCAGTGAGACAGGGGACACTGAAGCTTTCTTT. This gives the protein CAISETGDTEAFF.

This chain's CDR3 is CAWSSSGTSGRFTYNEQFF. The CDR3, as DNA: TGTGCCTGGAGCTCCTCCGGGACTAGCGGGAGGTTCACCTACAATGAGCAGTTCTTC. The chain joins TRBV30 to TRBJ2-1, with TRBD2 matching 15 bases. Germline CDR1 GTSNPN, CDR2 SVGIG (reference sequence). The CDR3 runs 19 residues. Trimming took 3 bases from V and 2 from J; bases not matched to a gene: 11.

The V call is TRBV7-2, the J call TRBJ1-2; tentatively, D is TRBD1 (5 bases). Trimming removed 1 base from V and 8 bases from J, with 8 bases in between. Germline loops: CDR1 SGHTA, CDR2 FQGNSA. The CDR3 length is 12 residues. The CDR3 DNA sequence: TGTGCCAGCAGCTTAGGACAGCCGGGCTACACCTTC. Protein product: CASSLGQPGYTF.

The chain recombines TRBV6-5 with TRBJ1-1, with D perhaps matching TRBD1 (5 bases). The CDR3 is 14 residues long. The V end was cut by 0 bases, the J end by 4 bases, with 9 bases between. Germline V gene sequence: CDR1 MNHEY, CDR2 SVGAGI. In DNA form, the CDR3 reads TGTGCCAGCAGTTACTCGGAGGGGATCACTGAAGCTTTCTTT. Its translation: CASSYSEGITEAFF.

The gene calls are TRBV13 and TRBJ1-1; 10 bases are a match to TRBD1. The CDR3 runs to 14 residues. With 5 bases clipped from V and 4 bases from J, the junction kept 4 bases outside the gene matches. Per germline, CDR1 PRHDT and CDR2 FYEKMQ (reference sequence). CDR3 nucleotide sequence: TGTGCCAGCAGCCGGGACAGGGGTGGCACTGAAGCTTTCTTT. Encoded protein: CASSRDRGGTEAFF.

The chain has TRBV18 and TRBJ2-3, with 11 bases lining up with TRBD2. The CDR3 spans 17 residues. V trimming: 6 bases; J trimming: 4 bases; junction bases outside the gene matches: 12. Germline V gene sequence: CDR1 KGHSH, CDR2 LQKENI. The CDR3 region is CASSPAELAGGPDTQYF. The CDR3 DNA follows: TGTGCCAGCTCCCCCGCGGAGCTAGCGGGAGGCCCAGATACGCAGTATTTT. Variable domain in full (rest from reference TRBV18 and TRBJ2-3): NAGVMQNPRHLVRRRGQEARLRCSPMKGHSHVYWYRQLPEEGLKFMVYLQKENIIDESGMPKERFSAEFPKEGPSILRIQQVVRGDSAAYFCASSPAELAGGPDTQYFGPGTRLTVL.

The genes are TRBV6-4 and TRBJ2-3; 12 positions match TRBD1. The J segment lost 1 base and the V segment lost 5 bases, leaving 4 bases of the junction unmatched. This CDR3 is built from 16 residues. Germline CDR1 and CDR2: MRHNA and SNTAGT. The CDR3: CASSSGQGAGTDTQYF. The DNA for the CDR3 is TGTGCCAGCAGTTCGGGACAGGGGGCAGGCACAGATACGCAGTATTTT.

The chain carries TRBV21-1 and TRBJ2-7; the table's TRBD2 call for D was not verified on the DNA. TRBV21-1 has pseudogene status. This CDR3 contains 17 residues. Here the CDR3 reads CASSKSPSRSAINEQYF. CDR3 sequence (DNA): TGTGCCAGCAGCAAATCACCTTCGAGGAGCGCTATAAACGAGCAGTACTTC.

This sequence joins TRBV10-3 and TRBJ2-1; tentative D call: TRBD2 (6 bases). V gave up 8 bases and J gave up 0 bases, with 20 bases separating them. Germline V gives CDR1 ENHRY, CDR2 SYGVKD. This CDR3 has 17 amino acids. CDR3 bases: TGTGCCATCCCCCCCGGGACTCTGGGAGGCTCCTACAATGAGCAGTTCTTC. Its translation: CAIPPGTLGGSYNEQFF.

In this sample, this clone turned up a few times. The chain uses TRBV14 and TRBJ2-2; unclear D gene. V dropped 4 bases and J dropped 4 bases, with 7 bases sitting between them. The germline V gene encodes CDR1 SGHDN and CDR2 FVKESK. CDR3 length equals 13 residues. CDR3 in DNA: TGTGCCAGCAGCCCCTCTTTCACCGGGGAGCTGTTTTTT. Translation gives CASSPSFTGELFF. The full variable domain, in which reference TRBV14 and TRBJ2-2 provide the parts outside the CDR3, is EAGVTQFPSHSVIEKGQTVTLRCDPISGHDNLYWYRRVMGKEIKFLLHFVKESKQDESGMPNNRFLAERTGGTYSTLKVQPAELEDSGVYFCASSPSFTGELFFGEGSRLTVL.

V usage is TRBV4-1 and J usage is TRBJ2-7; 9 bases line up with TRBD2. This CDR3 is 15 amino acids long. V was pared by 2 bases and J by 1 base, with 3 bases of the junction left unmatched. The V gene's germline CDR1 is MGHRA and CDR2 YSYEKL. CDR3 sequence: CASSQRLAESYEQYF. Here the CDR3 DNA reads TGCGCCAGCAGCCAAAGACTAGCGGAGTCCTACGAGCAGTACTTC.

This rearrangement joins TRBV10-3 to TRBJ1-1; D uncertain. V lost 10 bases, J lost 7 bases, and 22 bases lay in between. The CDR3 has 14 residues. In germline, CDR1 is ENHRY, CDR2 SYGVKD. DNA of the CDR3: TGTGCCAGCACAGAAGGCCGGGGTAGAGGTGAAGCTTTCTTT. It is translated as CASTEGRGRGEAFF.

The V call is TRBV10-3, the J call TRBJ2-1, with 11 bases lining up with TRBD2. The CDR3 is 15 amino acids. Germline lookup yields CDR1 ENHRY and CDR2 SYGVKD. Unmatched junction bases numbered 5, after V lost 3 bases and J lost 7 bases. The CDR3 DNA reads as TGTGCCATCAGTGATTTGGCTAGCGGGAGGAATGAGCAGTTCTTC. Amino acids: CAISDLASGRNEQFF.

This chain joins TRBV5-6 and TRBJ2-2; 10 bases are a match to TRBD1. The CDR3 has 16 residues. Germline V gene lookup returns CDR1 SGHDT and CDR2 YYEEEE. V dropped 7 bases and J dropped 3; count of bases not matched to a gene: 9. The CDR3 DNA follows: TGTGCCAGCTTTCCTTTGGGGACAGGGGACACCGGGGAGCTGTTTTTT. Protein sequence: CASFPLGTGDTGELFF.

Written as DNA, the CDR3 is TGTGCCATCAGTGACCCCGGGGTGGCCAATCAGCCCCAGCATTTT. Its translation: CAISDPGVANQPQHF. The V gene is TRBV10-3, the J gene TRBJ1-5; D call uncertain. With 3 bases removed from V and 3 bases from J, the gap between germline ends came to 12 bases. Germline values: CDR1 ENHRY, CDR2 SYGVKD. The CDR3 contains 15 residues.

This rearrangement joins TRBV4-1 to TRBJ1-2; a weak D match, TRBD1 (5 bases). The germline gives CDR1 MGHRA, CDR2 YSYEKL. The V and J ends lost 0 bases and 3 bases respectively, with 11 bases between them. CDR3 size: 15 residues. CDR3 amino acids: CASSQERWGDYGYTF. CDR3 DNA: TGCGCCAGCAGCCAAGAAAGGTGGGGCGACTATGGCTACACCTTC.

The V call is TRBV5-1, the J call TRBJ1-1; TRBD1 matches 10 bases. V lost 2 bases, J lost 5 bases, and 3 bases stayed unmatched. Germline V gives CDR1 SGHRS, CDR2 YFSETQ. There are 14 residues in the CDR3. The CDR3 loop reads CASSFGQGGTEAFF. The CDR3 DNA follows: TGCGCCAGCAGCTTTGGACAGGGGGGAACTGAAGCTTTCTTT.

The chain is built from TRBV6-1 and TRBJ2-7; 7 nucleotides line up with TRBD1. The ends lost 1 base at V and 3 bases at J; junction bases unmatched: 6. Germline CDR1 reads MNHNS; CDR2 reads SASEGT. The CDR3 extends over 15 amino acids. In DNA, the CDR3 is TGTGCCAGCAGTGAAGAAGGGACAGCCGACTACGAGCAGTACTTC. Protein product: CASSEEGTADYEQYF.

J is TRBJ2-7 and V is TRBV5-5, with 11 bases identical to TRBD2. The CDR3 contains 15 residues. Germline V CDR1 and CDR2: SGHKS, YYEKEE (reference sequence). J gave up 4 bases and V 2 bases, and 5 bases lay outside the gene matches. CDR3 region: CASSFGTSGDYEQYF. CDR3 bases: TGTGCCAGCAGCTTCGGGACTAGCGGAGATTACGAGCAGTACTTC.

The V and J genes are TRBV7-9 and TRBJ2-1; TRBD2 matches at 7 bases. The trim removed 6 bases at V and 5 bases at J, leaving 4 bases unmatched. The CDR3 is 13 residues long. From germline, CDR1 is SEHNR and CDR2 FQNEAQ (reference sequence). Here the CDR3 reads CASSRTSDNEQFF. CDR3 in DNA: TGTGCCAGCAGTCGGACTAGTGACAATGAGCAGTTCTTC.

This sequence joins TRBV18 and TRBJ2-2; 8 bases map to TRBD2. The CDR3 runs 18 residues. V was clipped by 2 bases and J by 1 base; unmatched bases: 9. Germline-derived CDR1 and CDR2 are KGHSH and LQKENI. CDR3 loop: CASSPYPKREGNTGELFF. The CDR3 DNA follows: TGTGCCAGCTCACCATACCCTAAACGGGAGGGGAACACCGGGGAGCTGTTTTTT.

CDR3 sequence: CASSPLDREVADTQYF. Written as DNA, the CDR3 is TGTGCCAGCAGCCCATTGGACAGGGAGGTCGCAGATACGCAGTATTTT. The chain is built from TRBV2 and TRBJ2-3, with 8 bases lining up with TRBD1. Germline CDR1 SNHLY, CDR2 FYNNEI. The CDR3 is 16 amino acids. V lost 6 bases and J lost 4; bases outside the gene matches: 12.

This chain links TRBV4-3 with TRBJ2-2, with D unresolved. CDR1 is LGHNA and CDR2 is YSLEER in the germline V gene. V lost 1 base, J lost 0 bases, and 12 bases lay in between. The CDR3 spans 17 residues. The CDR3 sequence is CASSQAVAGSNTGELFF. The CDR3 coding sequence is TGCGCCAGCAGCCAAGCCGTAGCTGGATCGAACACCGGGGAGCTGTTTTTT.

A single count supports this clone. The rearrangement uses TRBV6-1 and TRBJ2-7; no firm D call. The CDR3 is made up of 13 amino acids. Trimming removed 1 base at V and 4 bases at J, with 8 bases between. The germline V gene encodes CDR1 MNHNS and CDR2 SASEGT. The CDR3 region has the DNA TGTGCCAGCAGTGAAGGGATCGGGTACGAGCAGTACTTC. Translating it yields CASSEGIGYEQYF.

This chain uses TRBV9 with TRBJ2-3; D is perhaps TRBD2 (6 bases). The CDR3 is 15 amino acids. Looked up from germline, CDR1 is SGDLS and CDR2 is YYNGEE. V was clipped by 2 bases and J by 1 base, with 11 bases between them. The CDR3 reads CASSVQASGTDTQYF. The CDR3 bases are TGTGCCAGCAGCGTTCAGGCTAGCGGCACAGATACGCAGTATTTT.

V gene TRBV5-1 combines with J gene TRBJ2-2, with 8 bases that match TRBD2. CDR1 SGHRS and CDR2 YFSETQ come from the germline V gene. The CDR3 spans 14 residues. V was pared by 3 bases and J by 4 bases, with 2 bases of the junction left unmatched. As DNA, the CDR3 is TGCGCCAGCAGCTGGACTAGCTTCACCGGGGAGCTGTTTTTT. It yields the protein CASSWTSFTGELFF.

The rearrangement uses TRBV6-5 and TRBJ2-7; TRBD1 aligns across 9 bases. The CDR3 sequence is 12 residues long. Trimming took 8 bases from V and 2 from J; bases not matched to a gene: 1. Germline V lookup: CDR1 MNHEY, CDR2 SVGAGI. CDR3 coding DNA: TGTGCCAGCCGGGACAGGGCCTACGAGCAGTACTTC. As protein: CASRDRAYEQYF.

The chain recombines TRBV7-9 with TRBJ1-1; 10 positions agree with TRBD1. The CDR3 covers 15 residues. Germline trimming cut 2 bases from V and 4 bases from J; bases unmatched to any gene: 4. Germline CDR1 SEHNR, CDR2 FQNEAQ (reference sequence). CDR3 in amino acids: CASSLPGQGPTEAFF. CDR3 bases: TGTGCCAGCAGCTTACCGGGACAGGGGCCCACTGAAGCTTTCTTT.

This chain uses TRBV5-1 with TRBJ2-3; 7 nucleotides align to TRBD1. The germline CDR1 and CDR2 sequences are SGHRS and YFSETQ. The V segment lost 4 bases and the J segment 0 bases; nucleotides outside the gene matches: 8. The CDR3 covers 16 residues. CDR3 sequence (DNA): TGCGCCAGCAGCCGGACGACAGGGCTGAGCACAGATACGCAGTATTTT. Encoded protein: CASSRTTGLSTDTQYF.

The chain combines TRBV10-2 with TRBJ2-1; 9 bases are a match to TRBD2. After removal of 1 base from V and 2 bases from J, the junction contained 6 bases not matched to a gene. There are 17 residues in the CDR3. Germline values: CDR1 WSHSY, CDR2 SAAADI. The CDR3 DNA sequence: TGCGCCAGCAGTGAGTTAGCGGGAGACGAGGCCTACAATGAGCAGTTCTTC. Amino acid sequence: CASSELAGDEAYNEQFF.